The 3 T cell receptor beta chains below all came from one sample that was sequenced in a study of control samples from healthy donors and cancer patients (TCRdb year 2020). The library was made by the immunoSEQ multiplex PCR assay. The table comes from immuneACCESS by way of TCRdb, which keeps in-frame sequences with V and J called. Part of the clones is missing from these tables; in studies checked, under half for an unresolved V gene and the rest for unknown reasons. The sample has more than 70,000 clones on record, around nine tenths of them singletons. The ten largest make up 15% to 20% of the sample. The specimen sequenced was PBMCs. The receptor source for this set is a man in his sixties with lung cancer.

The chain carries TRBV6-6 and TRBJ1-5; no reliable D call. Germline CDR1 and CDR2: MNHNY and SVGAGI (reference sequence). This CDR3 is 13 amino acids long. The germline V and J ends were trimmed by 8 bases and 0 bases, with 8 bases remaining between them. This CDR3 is CASALYSNQPQHF. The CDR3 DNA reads TGTGCCAGCGCTCTATATAGCAATCAGCCCCAGCATTTT.

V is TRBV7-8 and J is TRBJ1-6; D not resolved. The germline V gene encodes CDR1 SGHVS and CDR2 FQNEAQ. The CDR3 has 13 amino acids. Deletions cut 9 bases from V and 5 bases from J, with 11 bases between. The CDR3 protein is CASRRGDNSPLHF. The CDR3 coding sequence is TGTGCCAGTCGGCGTGGGGATAATTCACCCCTCCACTTT.

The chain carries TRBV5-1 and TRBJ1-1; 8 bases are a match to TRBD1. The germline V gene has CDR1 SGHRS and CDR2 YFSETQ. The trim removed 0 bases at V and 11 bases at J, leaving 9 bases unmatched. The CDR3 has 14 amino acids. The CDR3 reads CASSLVAGGEKAFF. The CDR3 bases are TGCGCCAGCAGCTTGGTGGCAGGGGGCGAGAAGGCTTTCTTT.